The present TCR beta chain was sequenced within a study of shared clonotypes between healthy human individuals. Clones were sequenced by immunoSEQ multiplex PCR, and TCRdb holds only the in-frame ones, with some missing. The sample lists roughly 450,000 clones; 75% to 85% were seen once. CDR3 size: 14 residues. Germline-derived CDR1 and CDR2 are SGHTS and YDEGEE. V lost 2 bases to trimming and J lost 4 bases, with 13 bases between them. This rearrangement joins TRBV5-8 to TRBJ2-7; possibly TRBD2 for D (6 bases). This sequence was found in a woman in her 40s in good health. Some clones in this sample may be carry-over from other donors' samples. The material sequenced was PBMCs. CDR3 sequence: CASSLTGLYYEQYF. CDR3 DNA sequence: TGTGCCAGCAGCTTAACGGGACTTTATTACGAGCAGTACTTC.